The present TCR beta chain was sequenced within a study of shared clonotypes between healthy human individuals (dated by TCRdb to between 2020 and 2021). Broadly, across the study: A couple of women and a few men aged 18 to 49 years were included in the cohort. Each donor's leukapheresis produced roughly between roughly 0.9 and 9 billion PBMCs. Per donor, three plates each were used for CD4 naive and CD4 memory, two for CD8 naive, and one for CD8 memory. To increase sequencing depth and limit assay-specific biases, different laboratories used diverse techniques to prepare libraries and sequence TCR repertoires. To estimate repertoire size and how much clonotypes are shared between individuals, the study performed deep sequencing of blood TCR repertoires from 4 to 6 healthy adults.

TCR CDR3 regions were amplified from genomic DNA by multiplex PCR using the deep immunoSEQ assay. Extracted genomic DNA from each cell subset was spread evenly across all wells of several immunoSEQ 96-well plates, with each plate serving as a replicate. Each replicate PCR for sorted subsets received about 180 ng genomic DNA, equal to 30,000 or so T cell genomes. Purified libraries were measured with a Qubit 3.0 fluorometer, size-checked on a Bioanalyzer 2100, and measured again with the KAPA Library Quantification kit. Every immunoSEQ 96-well plate was sequenced on a dedicated single-read 150-cycle Illumina NextSeq 550 flow cell. In the paper's pipeline: Because only junctional sequences without quality scores were contained in the immunoSEQ output, filtering matching that applied to full-length reads could not be performed. Sequences were annotated with PyIR, a Python wrapper for IgBLAST v1.9, using IMGT germline references to assign V/J genes and CDR3. Reads with weak V/J assignments (E-value above 1e-6), missing CDR3, stop codons, out-of-frame junctions, or ambiguous translated residues were removed. V3J clonotypes were defined as sequences sharing the same inferred V gene, J gene, and CDR3 amino acid sequence. To compute the percentage overlap between repertoires, the number of shared unique clonotypes was divided by the size of the smaller repertoire. Repertoire richness was assessed with RTK rarefaction, the Chao1 estimator, and Recon v2.1 estimates of unobserved clonotypes. OLGA was used to compute generation probabilities for all TCRbeta clonotypes that the gDNA method yielded from a few donors. The clones in this table, taken by TCRdb from immuneACCESS, are in-frame only. Not every clone is retained; where verified, under half of the shortfall comes from an unresolved V gene, and the cause of the rest is unknown. That table is the source of V, J and clone size, and D and trimming were worked out from the DNA. Here the sample has about 960,000 clones; over 75% occur a single time. Around 1.4% of the sample is in the top ten clones.

Trimming removed 1 base from V and 4 bases from J, leaving 5 bases between the germline ends. The CDR3, cysteine through phenylalanine, is 12 amino acids long. Just the 36-base CDR3 DNA is kept, in frame starting at base 1. The germline V gene specifies SGHRS as CDR1 and YFSETQ as CDR2. Broad study findings and their caveats: Sampling was limited to blood, and TCR repertoires in tissue likely differ from TCR repertoires in blood. Naive subsets generally had larger estimated clonotype richness than memory subsets did. Even with the large sequencing depth, rarefaction of the sorted-subset datasets indicated that sequencing was incomplete. Sharing across several donors was observed for 4.5% to 6.5% of naive CD4, about 4% of naive CD8, over 2% of memory CD4, and about 0.4% of memory CD8 clonotypes. Because the study included a small number of donors, the genetic and exposure-history diversity represented was limited. Based on pairwise subsampling, the degree of clonotype sharing among donors was expected to be affected by sequencing depth. Compared with non-shared clonotypes, clonotypes shared by all four sorted-subset donors had higher generation probabilities.

The donors were healthy, HIV-negative adults with no recently reported acute infections or vaccinations. All donors were Caucasian adults living in Nashville, Tennessee, USA. Magnetic negative selection was used to enrich CD4+ T cells, after which naive cells were positively selected on CD45RA and the negative fraction became the memory subset. Blood was obtained by leukapheresis, after which PBMCs were separated by Ficoll-Histopaque density gradient centrifugation and cryopreserved in liquid nitrogen vapor phase. Analytical flow cytometry was used to check the purity and quantity of each magnetically sorted T cell population. Genomic DNA was isolated from each sorted fraction and quantified by UV absorbance on a Nanodrop 2000c. As regards this clone: Which antigen it targets is not known. No quality values exist for individual bases; no much larger clone is one base distant. Other DNA sequences in this sample translate to the same CDR3.

The V gene is TRBV5-1 and the J gene is TRBJ1-1; the D gene identity is not certain. This TCR was sampled from a man aged 18 to 35 in good health. The sample was memory CD4+ T cells sorted from blood. The cell subset or site label of this sample denotes: CD45RA-negative fraction. In nucleotides, the sequence is TGCGCCAGCAGCTTGAGCGGCACTGAAGCTTTCTTT. It encodes CASSLSGTEAFF.